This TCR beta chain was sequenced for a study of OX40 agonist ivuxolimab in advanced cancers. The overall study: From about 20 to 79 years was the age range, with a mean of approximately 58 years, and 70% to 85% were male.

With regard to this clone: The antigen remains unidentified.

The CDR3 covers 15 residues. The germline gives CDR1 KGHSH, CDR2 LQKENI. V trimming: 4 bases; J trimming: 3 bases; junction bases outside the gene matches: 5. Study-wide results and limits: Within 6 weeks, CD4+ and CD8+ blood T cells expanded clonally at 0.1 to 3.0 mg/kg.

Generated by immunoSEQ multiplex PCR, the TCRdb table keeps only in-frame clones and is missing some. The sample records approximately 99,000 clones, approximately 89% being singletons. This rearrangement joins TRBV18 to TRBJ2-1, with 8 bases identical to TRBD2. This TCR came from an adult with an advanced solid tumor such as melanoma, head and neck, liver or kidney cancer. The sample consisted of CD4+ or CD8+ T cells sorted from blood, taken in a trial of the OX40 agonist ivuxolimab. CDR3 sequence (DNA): TGTGCCAGCTCACTTCTAGCGGGCTTCTACAATGAGCAGTTCTTC. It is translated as CASSLLAGFYNEQFF.